A single sample gave rise to the 21 T cell receptor beta chains below, sequenced in a study of cytomegalovirus exposure and HLA in healthy donors. The PCR employed 60 Vbeta primers together with 13 Jbeta primers. Only in-frame clones appear in the TCRdb table, and some are missing; sequencing was by immunoSEQ multiplex PCR. The sample lists about 120,000 clones; roughly 80% were seen once. Material: PBMCs. The source is a man aged 60 to 75 in good health and CMV-seropositive.

This clone has just one count. V usage is TRBV7-3 and J usage is TRBJ1-2; possibly TRBD1 for D (6 bases). This CDR3 is 16 amino acids long. Trimming stripped 5 bases from V and 8 bases from J, with 24 bases between. CDR1 is SGHTA and CDR2 is FQGTGA in the germline V gene. The CDR3: CASSKPTGTFEGGYTF. The CDR3 nucleotides read TGTGCCAGCAGCAAACCAACCGGGACATTTGAGGGCGGCTACACCTTC.

V is TRBV5-4 and J is TRBJ1-4; no reliable D call. Trimming removed 0 bases from V and 3 bases from J, with 12 bases in between. Germline V gene lookup returns CDR1 SGHNT and CDR2 YYREEE (reference sequence). The CDR3 has 16 amino acids. CDR3 protein: CASSLGDTGSNEKLFF. The CDR3, as DNA: TGTGCCAGCAGCTTGGGCGACACGGGATCTAATGAAAAACTGTTTTTT.

CDR3 amino acids: CAISEGGDYSYNEQFF. The CDR3 nucleotides read TGTGCCATCAGTGAGGGGGGGGATTACTCCTACAATGAGCAGTTCTTC. The chain links TRBV10-3 to TRBJ2-1; 7 bases agree with TRBD2. The junction had 4 bases not matched to a gene; V was cut back by 2 bases and J by 0 bases. Germline CDR1 is ENHRY and CDR2 is SYGVKD. CDR3 length equals 16 residues.

V usage is TRBV7-8 and J usage is TRBJ1-1, with 7 bases fitting TRBD1. CDR1 and CDR2 (germline): SGHVS, FQNEAQ. This CDR3 spans 11 amino acids. J was trimmed by 11 bases and V by 3 bases; bases with no gene match: 3. The CDR3 here is CASSFTGEAFF. CDR3 in DNA: TGTGCCAGCAGCTTCACAGGGGAGGCTTTCTTT.

The chain links TRBV18 to TRBJ2-5; 7 bases match TRBD1. The germline gives CDR1 KGHSH, CDR2 LQKENI. The V segment lost 6 bases and the J segment 11 bases; nucleotides outside the gene matches: 15. There are 14 residues in the CDR3. This CDR3 reads CASSAGTVPLGQYF. The CDR3 bases are TGTGCCAGCTCGGCCGGGACAGTCCCCCTCGGGCAGTACTTC.

This clone was seen more than once but under ten times. The gene calls are TRBV19 and TRBJ1-3, with 9 bases aligning to TRBD1. Germline CDR1 LNHDA, CDR2 SQIVND (reference sequence). V was pared by 9 bases and J by 8 bases, with 11 bases of the junction left unmatched. The length of the CDR3 is 14 residues. DNA of the CDR3: TGTGCCAGAAAACAGGGGGCGGGTACGGACACCATATATTTT. This gives the protein CARKQGAGTDTIYF.

Only a few counts were recorded for this clone. This rearrangement joins TRBV18 to TRBJ1-2; 10 bases match TRBD1. Germline CDR1 is KGHSH and CDR2 is LQKENI. CDR3 length: 16 amino acids. With 5 bases clipped from V and 8 bases from J, the junction kept 14 bases outside the gene matches. CDR3 loop: CASSVAPGQGMDGYTF. DNA for the CDR3: TGTGCCAGCTCAGTCGCCCCGGGACAGGGGATGGACGGCTACACCTTC.

In its sample, this clone was seen once. This chain connects TRBV2 to TRBJ1-4, with 7 bases that match TRBD1. CDR1 is SNHLY and CDR2 is FYNNEI in the germline V gene. The CDR3 consists of 13 residues. Trimming at V came to 10 bases and at J to 5 bases, leaving 7 bases not matched to a gene. In DNA, the CDR3 is TGTGCCACGTCGGGACAGCCCAATGAAAAACTGTTTTTT. Encoded protein: CATSGQPNEKLFF.

The V call is TRBV6-5, the J call TRBJ2-4; TRBD2 is a possible D gene (6 bases). CDR1 MNHEY and CDR2 SVGAGI come from the germline V gene. CDR3 length equals 15 residues. Between the trimmed V and J ends, which lost 5 bases and 0 bases, there was a span of 11 bases. CDR3 residues: CASSGDSLAKNIQYF. The DNA of the CDR3 is TGTGCCAGCAGTGGGGACTCACTAGCCAAAAACATTCAGTACTTC.

This clone was found once. The chain joins TRBV19 to TRBJ1-1; TRBD1 matches at 8 bases. Trimming took 5 bases from V and 4 from J; bases not matched to a gene: 3. From germline, CDR1 is LNHDA and CDR2 SQIVND (reference sequence). The CDR3 spans 13 residues. CDR3 in amino acids: CASSPTGGTEAFF. The CDR3 DNA is TGTGCCAGTAGTCCCACAGGGGGCACTGAAGCTTTCTTT.

V and J are TRBV27 and TRBJ2-7; 8 bases are shared with TRBD1. The germline V gene has CDR1 MNHEY and CDR2 SMNVEV (reference sequence). With V trimmed by 5 bases and J by 0 bases, 6 bases remained unmatched. The CDR3 contains 15 residues. This CDR3 is CASSPTGVRSYEQYF. DNA for the CDR3: TGTGCCAGCAGTCCGACAGGGGTTCGCTCCTACGAGCAGTACTTC.

For the CDR3, the DNA is TGTGCCAGCAGCGTAGGGGCAGGGGTCTATGGCTACACCTTC. Encoded protein: CASSVGAGVYGYTF. The rearrangement uses TRBV9 and TRBJ1-2; tentative D call: TRBD1 (6 bases). The V and J ends lost 0 bases and 4 bases respectively, with 10 bases between them. CDR1 SGDLS and CDR2 YYNGEE come from the germline V gene. This CDR3 has 14 residues.

The chain combines TRBV11-1 with TRBJ2-7; unclear D gene. The CDR3 is 12 residues long. V was clipped by 6 bases and J by 0 bases, with 6 bases between them. Germline V gene lookup returns CDR1 SGHAT and CDR2 FQDESV (reference sequence). The CDR3 spells CASSWSSYEQYF. The CDR3 DNA reads as TGTGCCAGCAGTTGGAGCTCCTACGAGCAGTACTTC.

The CDR3 sequence is CASSGQGRKAFF. DNA for the CDR3: TGTGCCAGCAGTGGACAGGGGAGAAAAGCTTTCTTT. The V call is TRBV6-1, the J call TRBJ1-1; 8 bases are shared with TRBD1. CDR3 length: 12 amino acids. With 4 bases clipped from V and 9 bases from J, the junction kept 4 bases outside the gene matches. Germline-derived CDR1 and CDR2 are MNHNS and SASEGT.

The chain recombines TRBV2 with TRBJ2-1; 7 nucleotides line up with TRBD2. Germline assignment: CDR1 SNHLY and CDR2 FYNNEI. V was clipped by 0 bases and J by 8 bases; unmatched bases: 1. The CDR3 loop spans 13 amino acids. Written as DNA, the CDR3 is TGTGCCAGCAGTGAAGCACGGGGGGATGAGCAGTTCTTC. As protein: CASSEARGDEQFF.

The chain carries TRBV30 and TRBJ1-5; 7 bases are a match to TRBD1. Trimming at V came to 4 bases and at J to 5 bases, leaving 2 bases not matched to a gene. Germline V gene sequence: CDR1 GTSNPN, CDR2 SVGIG (reference sequence). This CDR3 comprises 12 residues. DNA of the CDR3: TGTGCCTGGAAAGGACAGGATCAGCCCCAGCATTTT. It specifies CAWKGQDQPQHF. The variable domain in full, completed from reference TRBV30 and TRBJ1-5, reads SQTIHQWPATLVQPVGSPLSLECTVEGTSNPNLYWYRQAAGRGLQLLFYSVGIGQISSEVPQNLSASRPQDRQFILSSKKLLLSDSGFYLCAWKGQDQPQHFGDGTRLSIL.

CDR3 residues: CASSVGKDRGMNTEAFF. Written as DNA, the CDR3 is TGTGCCAGCAGCGTAGGCAAGGACAGGGGAATGAACACTGAAGCTTTCTTT. V gene TRBV9 combines with J gene TRBJ1-1, with 9 nucleotides matching TRBD1. The germline gives CDR1 SGDLS, CDR2 YYNGEE. CDR3 length: 17 residues. V was pared by 0 bases and J by 0 bases, with 6 bases of the junction left unmatched.

This clone appeared a few times. The rearrangement joins TRBV11-2 to TRBJ2-7, with 9 positions matching TRBD1. Per germline, CDR1 SGHAT and CDR2 FQNNGV. The trim removed 5 bases at V and 1 base at J, leaving 12 bases unmatched. The CDR3 extends over 17 amino acids. The CDR3 protein is CASSITGGGLYSYEQYF. The CDR3 DNA reads as TGTGCCAGCAGCATTACAGGGGGCGGACTTTATTCCTACGAGCAGTACTTC. Based on the CDR3 plus reference TRBV11-2 and TRBJ2-7, the full variable domain is EAGVAQSPRYKIIEKRQSVAFWCNPISGHATLYWYQQILGQGPKLLIQFQNNGVVDDSQLPKDRFSAERLKGVDSTLKIQPAKLEDSAVYLCASSITGGGLYSYEQYFGPGTRLTVT.

As concerns this clone: Other nucleotide sequences from this sample produce the same CDR3. The chain has TRBV10-2 and TRBJ1-5, with 8 bases matching TRBD1. The CDR3 consists of 15 residues. Germline V gene data show CDR1 as WSHSY and CDR2 as SAAADI. V lost 6 bases to trimming and J lost 2 bases; unmatched junction nucleotides: 6. Here the CDR3 reads CASRETGDGNQPQHF. As DNA, the CDR3 is TGCGCCAGCAGAGAGACAGGGGACGGCAATCAGCCCCAGCATTTT.

The rearrangement links TRBV7-6 to TRBJ2-5; D gene unclear. Germline V gives CDR1 SGHVS, CDR2 FNYEAQ. This CDR3 contains 13 residues. V was clipped by 7 bases and J by 4 bases, with 13 bases between them. CDR3 sequence: CASTSGGGETQYF. CDR3 bases: TGTGCCAGCACCTCCGGCGGCGGAGAGACCCAGTACTTC.

The chain recombines TRBV14 with TRBJ2-2; 7 bases are shared with TRBD2. CDR1 SGHDN and CDR2 FVKESK come from the germline V gene. J gave up 5 bases and V 4 bases, and 13 bases lay outside the gene matches. CDR3 length: 17 residues. The CDR3 loop is CASSPPRGGSRTGELFF. CDR3 DNA sequence: TGTGCCAGCAGCCCTCCCCGGGGCGGGAGTAGGACCGGGGAGCTGTTTTTT.